What follows are 17 T cell receptor beta chains derived from one specimen sequenced in a study of T cell repertoires in cytomegalovirus infection. TCRdb re-called the reads through MiXCR, storing one row per CDR3 protein. The sample shows 650,000 to 900,000 distinct CDR3 sequences, approximately 32% of them seen only once. Antigens of these TCRs are unknown. The sample consisted of cultured CD8+ T cells from PBMCs, taken from culture after CMV antigen stimulation. Receptors were obtained from a human donor in good health (CMV status not recorded). Some clones in this sample may be carry-over from other donors' samples.

The V call is TRBV5-1, the J call TRBJ1-1; D uncertain. Germline V gives CDR1 SGHRS, CDR2 YFSETQ. V was clipped by 3 bases and J by 0 bases, with 12 bases between them. CDR3 length equals 15 residues. CDR3 nucleotide sequence: TGCGCCAGCAGCTACCACGACACCGTGAACACTGAAGCTTTCTTT. This sequence encodes CASSYHDTVNTEAFF.

The gene calls are TRBV15 and TRBJ2-5, with 8 bases matching TRBD2. The junction had 15 bases not matched to a gene; V was cut back by 5 bases and J by 4 bases. The length of the CDR3 is 17 residues. CDR1 is LNHNV and CDR2 is YYDKDF in the germline V gene (reference sequence). The CDR3 loop is CATSLGGGLAGLETQYF. CDR3 nucleotides: TGTGCCACCAGCCTCGGGGGTGGGCTAGCGGGTCTAGAGACCCAGTACTTC.

The CDR3 sequence is CASRHNPHATGPGELFF. The DNA for the CDR3 is TGTGCCAGCAGGCATAATCCGCACGCGACAGGGCCCGGGGAGCTGTTTTTT. The chain has TRBV6-2 or TRBV6-3 and TRBJ2-2; 7 bases match TRBD1. After removal of 6 bases from V and 6 bases from J, the junction contained 16 bases not matched to a gene. This CDR3 spans 17 amino acids. In germline, CDR1 is MNHEY, CDR2 SVGEGT.

V usage is TRBV9 and J usage is TRBJ2-1; TRBD2 might be the D (7 bases). The V gene's germline CDR1 is SGDLS and CDR2 YYNGEE. This CDR3 is 14 amino acids long. V lost 0 bases and J lost 7, with 11 bases in between. The CDR3 coding sequence is TGTGCCAGCAGCGTAGCGGGGGGCAAGAATGAGCAGTTCTTC. Translated: CASSVAGGKNEQFF.

This chain joins TRBV6-5 and TRBJ1-4; D might be TRBD1 (5 bases). CDR1 and CDR2 from the germline V gene are MNHEY and SVGAGI. With 3 bases removed from V and 0 bases from J, the gap between germline ends came to 11 bases. CDR3 size: 16 residues. The DNA of the CDR3 is TGTGCCAGCAGTTATTTTTCGGGGGCAACTAATGAAAAACTGTTTTTT. Its protein is CASSYFSGATNEKLFF.

Comment on this clonotype: Germline is not matched at one junction end, which may reflect a read error. The chain carries TRBV6-1 and TRBJ2-3, with a possible D match to TRBD1 (6 bases). The germline V gene encodes CDR1 MNHNS and CDR2 SASEGT. The CDR3 loop spans 15 amino acids. The CDR3 DNA reads as TGTACCAGCAGGCCCAGGGGCCCCCTCACAGATACGCAGTATTTT. This encodes CTSRPRGPLTDTQYF.

This clonotype was seen ten or more times. The J gene is TRBJ2-1, the V gene TRBV12-3 or TRBV12-4, with TRBD2 identical over 14 bases. The CDR3 runs 16 residues. The V segment lost 6 bases and the J segment 5 bases; nucleotides outside the gene matches: 6. CDR3 protein: CASSRLAGGPHNEQFF. The CDR3 DNA follows: TGTGCCAGCAGCCGACTAGCGGGGGGGCCCCACAATGAGCAGTTCTTC.

The J gene is TRBJ2-7, the V gene TRBV5-4; 7 bases map to TRBD2. The CDR3 has 17 amino acids. The V and J ends lost 4 bases and 0 bases, in that order; junction bases with no gene match: 13. CDR1 is SGHNT, CDR2 YYREEE, per germline (reference sequence). This chain's CDR3 is CASSGRELGGASYEQYV. In nucleotides, the CDR3 is TGTGCCAGCAGCGGGAGGGAACTAGGAGGGGCCTCCTACGAGCAGTACGTC.

The chain uses TRBV7-6 and TRBJ2-5; D unresolved. The CDR3 spans 13 residues. The V and J ends lost 5 bases and 4 bases respectively, with 11 bases between them. Germline V lookup: CDR1 SGHVS, CDR2 FNYEAQ. The CDR3, as DNA: TGTGCCAGCAGCGGTCGGATAGGAGAGACCCAGTACTTC. It specifies CASSGRIGETQYF.

This clonotype turned up a few times. This sequence joins TRBV27 and TRBJ2-5; D may be TRBD1 (5 bases). The CDR3 has 13 residues. The germline V and J ends were trimmed by 3 bases and 4 bases, with 9 bases remaining between them. CDR1 is MNHEY, CDR2 SMNVEV, per germline (reference sequence). The CDR3 protein is CASSFVGAETQYF. DNA for the CDR3: TGTGCCAGCAGTTTTGTAGGGGCAGAGACCCAGTACTTC.

Here the CDR3 DNA reads TGTGCCAGCTCCCCTACGGACATAAATGAAAAACTGTTTTTT. Its protein is CASSPTDINEKLFF. The chain uses TRBV27 and TRBJ1-4, with TRBD1 as a possible D gene (5 bases). The CDR3 runs 14 residues. The V end was cut by 8 bases, the J end by 5 bases, with 15 bases between. In germline, CDR1 is MNHEY, CDR2 SMNVEV (reference sequence).

A few counts support this clonotype. The chain couples TRBV20-1 to TRBJ2-5; maybe TRBD2 (5 bases). The CDR3 runs to 16 residues. Trimming took 0 bases from V and 5 from J, leaving 19 bases between them. CDR1 and CDR2 from the germline V gene are DFQATT and SNEGSKA (reference sequence). Written as DNA, the CDR3 is TGCAGTGCTAGAGATTGGGAGCCGACCGCTCTGGAGACCCAGTACTTC. Its translation is CSARDWEPTALETQYF.

This sequence joins TRBV7-9 and TRBJ1-1, with 11 positions matching TRBD1. The J segment lost 1 base and the V segment lost 5 bases, leaving 9 bases of the junction unmatched. The CDR3 consists of 17 residues. Germline values: CDR1 SEHNR, CDR2 FQNEAQ (reference sequence). The CDR3: CASSQIGQGAQNTEAFF. CDR3 DNA sequence: TGTGCCAGCAGCCAAATCGGACAGGGGGCTCAGAACACTGAAGCTTTCTTT.

This clonotype was seen a few times. The chain links TRBV7-9 to TRBJ1-1, with D perhaps matching TRBD1 (5 bases). Looked up from germline, CDR1 is SEHNR and CDR2 is FQNEAQ (reference sequence). The CDR3 has 19 amino acids. Between the trimmed V and J ends, which lost 3 bases and 2 bases, there was a span of 25 bases. The CDR3, as DNA: TGTGCCAGCAGCTTGGTTCCTCCCCCCGCAGACAGCCCAAACACTGAAGCTTTCTTT. It yields the protein CASSLVPPPADSPNTEAFF.

This clonotype has just a few counts. V usage is TRBV6-5 and J usage is TRBJ2-2; D not certain. The CDR3 runs 16 residues. V lost 2 bases to trimming and J lost 1 base, with 11 bases between them. Per the germline V gene, CDR1 is MNHEY and CDR2 is SVGAGI. The CDR3 loop is CASSYGPGQNTGELFF. The CDR3 DNA is TGTGCCAGCAGTTACGGGCCGGGCCAGAACACCGGGGAGCTGTTTTTT.

This clonotype has just a few counts. The chain joins TRBV6-1 to TRBJ1-2; possibly TRBD1 for D (6 bases). Trimming left V 6 bases short and J 0 bases short, with 14 bases between. The CDR3 length is 15 residues. Germline V gives CDR1 MNHNS, CDR2 SASEGT. The CDR3, as DNA: TGTGCCAGCAGGGAGCAGGGGCTTTCTAACTATGGCTACACCTTC. Its translation is CASREQGLSNYGYTF.

This clonotype was detected a few times. This rearrangement joins TRBV6-6 to TRBJ2-7, with TRBD1 matching 7 bases. Germline V lookup: CDR1 MNHNY, CDR2 SVGAGI (reference sequence). Germline trimming cut 5 bases from V and 5 bases from J; bases unmatched to any gene: 9. The CDR3 is 14 residues long. The CDR3 region is CASSGRQGADEQYF. CDR3 DNA sequence: TGTGCCAGCAGTGGGAGACAGGGAGCCGACGAGCAGTACTTC.